This TCR beta chain stems from a study of neurological immune-mediated disorders. TCRdb itself ran the 5' RACE reads through MiXCR, one entry per CDR3 protein. The table has approximately 48,000 distinct CDR3 sequences, around 16% seen once. This clonotype was recorded at least ten times. The CDR3 is made up of 15 amino acids. Germline V gene lookup returns CDR1 SGHRS and CDR2 YFSETQ. V was clipped by 2 bases and J by 3 bases; unmatched bases: 2. The clonotype was recovered from a man aged 55 to 69 in good health. Material: PBMCs. The V and J genes are TRBV5-1 and TRBJ2-3; 11 bases match TRBD2. The CDR3 DNA follows: TGCGCCAGCAGCTTTCGACTAGCGGGAACAGATACGCAGTATTTT. Translating it yields CASSFRLAGTDTQYF. Supplemented by reference TRBV5-1 and TRBJ2-3, the full variable domain reads KAGVTQTPRYLIKTRGQQVTLSCSPISGHRSVSWYQQTPGQGLQFLFEYFSETQRNKGNFPGRFSGRQFSNSRSEMNVSTLELGDSALYLCASSFRLAGTDTQYFGPGTRLTVL.